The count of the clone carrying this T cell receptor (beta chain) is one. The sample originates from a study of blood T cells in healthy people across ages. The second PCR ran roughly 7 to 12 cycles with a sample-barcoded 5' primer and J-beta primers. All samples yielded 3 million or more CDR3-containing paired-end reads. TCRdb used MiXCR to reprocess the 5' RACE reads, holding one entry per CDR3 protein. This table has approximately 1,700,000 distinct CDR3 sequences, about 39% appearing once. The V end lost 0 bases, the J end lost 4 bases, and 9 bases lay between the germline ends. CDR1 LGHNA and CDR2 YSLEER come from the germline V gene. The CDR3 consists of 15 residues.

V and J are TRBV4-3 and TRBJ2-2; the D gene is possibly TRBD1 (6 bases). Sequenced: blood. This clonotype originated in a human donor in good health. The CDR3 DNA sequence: TGCGCCAGCAGCCAAGAGGCAGGGGTCACCGGGGAGCTGTTTTTT. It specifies CASSQEAGVTGELFF.